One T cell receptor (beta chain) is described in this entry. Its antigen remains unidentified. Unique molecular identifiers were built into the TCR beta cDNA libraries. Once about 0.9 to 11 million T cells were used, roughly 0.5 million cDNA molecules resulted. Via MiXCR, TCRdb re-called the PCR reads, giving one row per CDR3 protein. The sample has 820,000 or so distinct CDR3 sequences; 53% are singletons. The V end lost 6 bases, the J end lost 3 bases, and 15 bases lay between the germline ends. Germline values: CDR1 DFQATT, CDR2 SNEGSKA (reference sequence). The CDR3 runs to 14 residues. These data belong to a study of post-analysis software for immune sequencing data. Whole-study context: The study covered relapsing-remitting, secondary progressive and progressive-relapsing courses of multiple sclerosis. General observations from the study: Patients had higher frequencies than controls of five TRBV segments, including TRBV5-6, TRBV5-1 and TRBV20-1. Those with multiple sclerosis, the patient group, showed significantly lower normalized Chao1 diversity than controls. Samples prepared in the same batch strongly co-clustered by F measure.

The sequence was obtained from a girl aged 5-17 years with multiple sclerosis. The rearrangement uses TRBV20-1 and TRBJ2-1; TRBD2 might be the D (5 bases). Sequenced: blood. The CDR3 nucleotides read TGCAGTGCAGAGGAGCGGATCCTCTACAATGAGCAGTTCTTC. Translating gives CSAEERILYNEQFF.